This T cell receptor beta chain was captured by sequencing in a study of pediatric ulcerative colitis. Study-level results: A couple of patients' blood samples yielded substantially fewer templates.

Germline V gene sequence: CDR1 KGHSH, CDR2 LQKENI. V lost 3 bases to trimming and J lost 0 bases; unmatched junction nucleotides: 8. This CDR3 comprises 16 residues. Each sample received Survey-level depth of up to 500,000 reads. The repertoire was sequenced with immunoSEQ multiplex PCR; TCRdb's copy has only in-frame clones and lacks some. There are 12,000 to 15,000 clones in the sample; around 89% occur only once, and 0.75% to 1% lies in the top ten. This clone was seen once. Its antigen is unknown. This receptor was obtained from a boy younger than 18 with moderate ulcerative colitis. The rearrangement joins TRBV18 to TRBJ2-7; 7 positions agree with TRBD1. The sequenced sample was blood. The CDR3 nucleotides are TGTGCCAGCTCACCTATACCGGGACAGAGCTCCTACGAGCAGTACTTC. Its translation is CASSPIPGQSSYEQYF.